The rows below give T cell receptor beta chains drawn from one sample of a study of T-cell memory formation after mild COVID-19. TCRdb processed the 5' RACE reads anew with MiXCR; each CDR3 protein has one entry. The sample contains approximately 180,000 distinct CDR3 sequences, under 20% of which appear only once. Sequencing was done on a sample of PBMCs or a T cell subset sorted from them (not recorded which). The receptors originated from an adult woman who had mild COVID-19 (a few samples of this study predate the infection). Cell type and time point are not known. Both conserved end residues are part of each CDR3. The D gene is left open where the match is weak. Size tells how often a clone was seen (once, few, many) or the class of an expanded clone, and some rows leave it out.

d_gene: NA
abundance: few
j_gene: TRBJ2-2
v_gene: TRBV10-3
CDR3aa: CAISESSYTGELFF
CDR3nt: TGTGCCATCAGTGAATCGTCATACACCGGGGAGCTGTTTTTT

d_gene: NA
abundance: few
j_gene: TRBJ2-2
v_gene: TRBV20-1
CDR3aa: CSAAGTTNTGELFF
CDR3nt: TGCAGTGCCGCCGGGACAACGAACACCGGGGAGCTGTTTTTT

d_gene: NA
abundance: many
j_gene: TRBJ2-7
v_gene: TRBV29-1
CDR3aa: CSGGETYEQYF
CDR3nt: TGCAGCGGCGGGGAGACCTACGAGCAGTACTTC

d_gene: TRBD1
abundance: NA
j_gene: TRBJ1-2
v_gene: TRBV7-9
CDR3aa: CASSLQGGGYTF
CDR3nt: TGTGCCAGCAGCCTGCAGGGGGGAGGCTACACCTTC

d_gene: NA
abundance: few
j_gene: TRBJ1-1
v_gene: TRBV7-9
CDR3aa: CASSRLGNTEAFF
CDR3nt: TGTGCCAGCAGCAGATTGGGGAACACTGAAGCTTTCTTT

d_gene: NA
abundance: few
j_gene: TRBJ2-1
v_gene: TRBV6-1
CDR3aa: CASITVPGHSAKEQFF
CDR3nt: TGTGCCAGCATCACAGTTCCGGGACACTCAGCAAAGGAGCAGTTCTTC

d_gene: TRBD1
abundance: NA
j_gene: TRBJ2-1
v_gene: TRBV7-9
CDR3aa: CASSLAGGTGFNSYNEQFF
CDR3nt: TGTGCCAGCAGCTTAGCGGGTGGGACAGGATTCAATTCCTACAATGAGCAGTTCTTC

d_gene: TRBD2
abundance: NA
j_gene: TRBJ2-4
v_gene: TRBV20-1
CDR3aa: CSARRTSGGNIQYF
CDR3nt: TGCAGTGCTAGAAGGACTAGCGGGGGTAACATTCAGTACTTC

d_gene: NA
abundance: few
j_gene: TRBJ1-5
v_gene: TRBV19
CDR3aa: CASSPPRRGPQHF
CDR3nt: TGTGCCAGTAGTCCGCCGAGGAGGGGACCCCAGCATTTT

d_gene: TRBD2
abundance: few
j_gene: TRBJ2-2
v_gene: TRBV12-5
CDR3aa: CASGLAPRGVAGGPWDTGELFF
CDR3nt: TGTGCTAGTGGTTTGGCTCCCCGCGGGGTAGCGGGGGGGCCGTGGGACACCGGGGAGCTGTTTTTT

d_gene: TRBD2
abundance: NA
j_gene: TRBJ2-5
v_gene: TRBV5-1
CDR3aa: CASSFRGLAGEETQYF
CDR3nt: TGCGCCAGCAGCTTCCGGGGACTAGCGGGGGAGGAGACCCAGTACTTC

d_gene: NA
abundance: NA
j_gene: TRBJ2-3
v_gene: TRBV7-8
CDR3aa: CASSILLGGGTDTQYF
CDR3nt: TGTGCCAGCAGCATACTACTAGGAGGCGGCACAGATACGCAGTATTTT

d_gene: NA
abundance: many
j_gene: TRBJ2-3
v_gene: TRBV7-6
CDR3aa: CASSLGIRGPDTQYF
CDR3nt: TGTGCCAGCAGCTTGGGAATCAGAGGGCCAGATACGCAGTATTTT

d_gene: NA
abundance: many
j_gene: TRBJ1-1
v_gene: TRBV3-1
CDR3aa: CASSRGPMTEAFF
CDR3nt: TGTGCCAGCAGCCGCGGACCGATGACTGAAGCTTTCTTT

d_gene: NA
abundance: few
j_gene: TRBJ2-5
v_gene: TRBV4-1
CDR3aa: CASSSGPAGETQYF
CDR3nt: TGCGCCAGCAGCTCCGGGCCGGCGGGGGAGACCCAGTACTTC

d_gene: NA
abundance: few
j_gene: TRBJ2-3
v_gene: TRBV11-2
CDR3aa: CASTPSIDTQYF
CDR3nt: TGTGCCAGCACCCCCTCAATAGATACGCAGTATTTT

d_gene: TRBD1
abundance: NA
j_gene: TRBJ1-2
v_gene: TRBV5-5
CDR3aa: CASSLTGGAGYGYTF
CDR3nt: TGTGCCAGCAGCTTAACAGGGGGCGCGGGCTATGGCTACACCTTC

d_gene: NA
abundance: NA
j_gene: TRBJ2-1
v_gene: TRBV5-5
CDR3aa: CASSFDSTNEQFF
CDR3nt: TGTGCCAGCAGCTTCGACAGTACCAATGAGCAGTTCTTC

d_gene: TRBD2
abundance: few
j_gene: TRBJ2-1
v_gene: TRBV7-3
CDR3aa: CASSKPGLANNEQFF
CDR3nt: TGTGCCAGCAGCAAACCGGGACTAGCTAACAATGAGCAGTTCTTC

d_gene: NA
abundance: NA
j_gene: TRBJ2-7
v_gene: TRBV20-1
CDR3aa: CSANPWGEQYF
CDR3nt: TGCAGTGCTAACCCCTGGGGGGAGCAGTACTTC

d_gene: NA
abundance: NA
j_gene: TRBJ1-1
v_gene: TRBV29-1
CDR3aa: CSVVDRAADTEAFF
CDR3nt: TGCAGCGTTGTAGATCGGGCCGCGGACACTGAAGCTTTCTTT

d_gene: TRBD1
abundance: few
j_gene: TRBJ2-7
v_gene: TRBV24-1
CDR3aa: CATSGERTGGEQYF
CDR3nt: TGTGCCACCAGTGGGGAACGGACAGGGGGCGAGCAGTACTTC

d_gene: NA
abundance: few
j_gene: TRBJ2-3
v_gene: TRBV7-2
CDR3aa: CASSSKGRLSTDTQYF
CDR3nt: TGTGCCAGCAGCTCTAAGGGCCGGCTGAGCACAGATACGCAGTATTTT

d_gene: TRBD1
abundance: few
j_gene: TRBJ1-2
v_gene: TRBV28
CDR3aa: CASRDRAGYTF
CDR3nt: TGTGCCAGCAGGGACAGGGCCGGCTACACCTTC

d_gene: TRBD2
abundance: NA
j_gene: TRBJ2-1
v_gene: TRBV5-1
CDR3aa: CASSHPGASGSGDEQFF
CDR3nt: TGCGCCAGCAGTCATCCGGGGGCTAGCGGGAGTGGGGATGAGCAGTTCTTC

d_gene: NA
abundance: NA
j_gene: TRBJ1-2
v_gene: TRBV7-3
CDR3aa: CASSLRQYDYGYTF
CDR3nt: TGTGCCAGCAGCTTAAGACAGTACGATTATGGCTACACCTTC

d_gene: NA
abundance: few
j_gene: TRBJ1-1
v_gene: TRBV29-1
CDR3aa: CSVEGTGYTEAFF
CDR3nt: TGCAGCGTTGAAGGAACAGGGTACACTGAAGCTTTCTTT

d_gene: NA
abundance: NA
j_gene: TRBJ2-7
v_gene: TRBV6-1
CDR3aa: CASSEVGTGKRYEQYF
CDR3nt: TGTGCCAGCAGTGAAGTAGGAACAGGGAAGCGCTACGAGCAGTACTTC

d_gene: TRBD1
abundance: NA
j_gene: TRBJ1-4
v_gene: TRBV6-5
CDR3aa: CASSSSGTGDNEKLFF
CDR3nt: TGTGCCAGCAGTTCATCCGGGACAGGGGATAATGAAAAACTGTTTTTT

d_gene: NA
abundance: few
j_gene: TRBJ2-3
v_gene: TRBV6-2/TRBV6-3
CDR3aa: CASSYTSDTQYF
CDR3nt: TGTGCCAGCAGTTACACCTCAGATACGCAGTATTTT

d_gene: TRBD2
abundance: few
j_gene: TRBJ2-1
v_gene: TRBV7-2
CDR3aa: CASSLGILAGNNEQFF
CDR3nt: TGTGCCAGCAGCTTAGGAATACTAGCGGGGAACAATGAGCAGTTCTTC

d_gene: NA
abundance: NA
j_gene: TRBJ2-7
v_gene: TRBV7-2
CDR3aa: CASTPQGGLYEQYF
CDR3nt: TGTGCCAGCACCCCCCAAGGGGGTTTGTACGAGCAGTACTTC

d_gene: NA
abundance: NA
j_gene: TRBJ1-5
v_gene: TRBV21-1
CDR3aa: CASSKVGTQNQPQHF
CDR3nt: TGTGCCAGCAGCAAAGTAGGGACACAGAATCAGCCCCAGCATTTT

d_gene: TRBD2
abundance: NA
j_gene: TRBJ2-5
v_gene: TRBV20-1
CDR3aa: CSARDPLGAGGQETQYF
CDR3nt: TGCAGTGCTAGAGATCCCTTGGGAGCGGGGGGGCAGGAGACCCAGTACTTC

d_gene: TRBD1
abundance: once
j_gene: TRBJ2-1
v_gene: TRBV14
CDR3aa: CASSQRARGPYNEQFF
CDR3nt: TGTGCCAGCAGCCAGAGGGCCAGGGGGCCATACAATGAGCAGTTCTTC

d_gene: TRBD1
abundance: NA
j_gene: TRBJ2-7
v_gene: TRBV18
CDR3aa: CASSPTGTGAYEQYF
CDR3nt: TGTGCCAGCTCACCGACCGGGACAGGGGCCTACGAGCAGTACTTC

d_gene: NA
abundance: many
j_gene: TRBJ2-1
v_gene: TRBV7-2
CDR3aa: CASSLGMGGEQFF
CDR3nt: TGTGCCAGCAGTCTTGGGATGGGAGGTGAGCAGTTCTTC

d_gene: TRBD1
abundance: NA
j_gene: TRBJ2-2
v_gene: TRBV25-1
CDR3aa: CASSDPIGTGNSGELFF
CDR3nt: TGTGCCAGCAGTGACCCTATCGGGACAGGGAACTCCGGGGAGCTGTTTTTT

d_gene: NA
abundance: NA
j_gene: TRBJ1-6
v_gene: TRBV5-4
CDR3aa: CASSLVGQYNSPLHF
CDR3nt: TGTGCCAGCAGCTTGGTAGGACAGTATAATTCACCCCTCCACTTT

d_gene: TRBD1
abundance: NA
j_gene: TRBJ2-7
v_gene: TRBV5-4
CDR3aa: CASSLTGNLYEQYF
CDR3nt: TGTGCCAGCAGCCTGACAGGGAACCTCTACGAGCAGTACTTC

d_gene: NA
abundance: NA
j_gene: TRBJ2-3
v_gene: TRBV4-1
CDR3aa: CASSQDRSSAARVTQYF
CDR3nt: TGCGCCAGCAGCCAAGATCGGAGCAGTGCTGCACGGGTTACGCAGTATTTT

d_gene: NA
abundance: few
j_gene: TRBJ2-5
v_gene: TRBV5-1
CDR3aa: CASSSDGSQETQYF
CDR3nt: TGCGCCAGCAGCTCGGACGGCAGCCAAGAGACCCAGTACTTC

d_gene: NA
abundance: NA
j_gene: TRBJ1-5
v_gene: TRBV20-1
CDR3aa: CSAAQGPYSNQPQHF
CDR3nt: TGCAGTGCTGCCCAGGGACCTTATAGCAATCAGCCCCAGCATTTT

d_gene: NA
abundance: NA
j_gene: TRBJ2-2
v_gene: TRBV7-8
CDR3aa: CASSFLRAWNTGELFF
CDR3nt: TGTGCCAGCAGCTTTCTGCGGGCTTGGAACACCGGGGAGCTGTTTTTT

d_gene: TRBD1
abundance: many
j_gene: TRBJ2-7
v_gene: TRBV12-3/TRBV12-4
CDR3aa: CASGTGSYEQYF
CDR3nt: TGTGCCAGCGGGACAGGCTCCTACGAGCAGTACTTC

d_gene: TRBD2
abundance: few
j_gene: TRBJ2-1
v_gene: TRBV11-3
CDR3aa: CASSLGGGSSYNEQFF
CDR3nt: TGTGCCAGCAGCTTAGGGGGGGGTAGCTCCTACAATGAGCAGTTCTTC

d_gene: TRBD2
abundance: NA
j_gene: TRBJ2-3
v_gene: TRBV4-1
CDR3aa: CASSQDSGLAGGTDTQYF
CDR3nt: TGCGCCAGCAGCCAAGATTCAGGGTTAGCGGGGGGCACAGATACGCAGTATTTT

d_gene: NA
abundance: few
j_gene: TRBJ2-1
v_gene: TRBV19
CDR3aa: CASSREHSSYNEQFF
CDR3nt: TGTGCCAGTAGTAGGGAGCATAGCTCCTACAATGAGCAGTTCTTC

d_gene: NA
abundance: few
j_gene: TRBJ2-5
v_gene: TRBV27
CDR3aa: CARGAEPTGETQYF
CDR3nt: TGTGCCCGAGGGGCAGAGCCGACGGGAGAGACCCAGTACTTC